Listed below are T cell receptor beta chains from one sample, sequenced in a study of blood T cells in healthy people across ages. MiXCR, applied by TCRdb to the 5' RACE reads, yields one record per CDR3 protein. The repertoire holds 800,000 or so distinct CDR3 sequences, just under 25% seen once, with approximately 3.7% in the top ten. This sample also belongs to another study, concerning T cells of mothers and their children.

Sequenced material: blood. The receptors were gathered from a boy younger than 18 in good health. CDR3s include the opening cysteine and the closing phenylalanine or tryptophan. Each record gives: clone size, V gene, J gene, D gene, CDR3 DNA, CDR3 protein. A D gene is named only where the DNA matches it firmly. The listing skips clone size in some rows; elsewhere it reads once, few, many or a size class.

.	TRBV4-1	TRBJ2-7	.	TGCGCCAGCTCCTCGAACCTAGGGAGTCAGTACGAGCAGTACTTC	CASSSNLGSQYEQYF
few	TRBV24-1	TRBJ2-5	TRBD1	TGTGCCACCAGTGACCCCGGGACAGGGCGGAAACAATGGACCCAGTACTTC	CATSDPGTGRKQWTQYF
.	TRBV5-1	TRBJ1-1	.	TGCGCCAGCAGCCCCCCGTATCGCACTGAAGCTTTCTTT	CASSPPYRTEAFF
.	TRBV6-5	TRBJ2-7	.	TGTGCCAGCAGGTTGGATAGGGGAAACTACGCGCAGTACTTC	CASRLDRGNYAQYF
few	TRBV12-3/TRBV12-4	TRBJ2-1	TRBD2	TGTGCCAGCAGTTCATCGGGACTAGCGGGAGTTGAGCAGTTCTTC	CASSSSGLAGVEQFF
.	TRBV28	TRBJ2-6	.	TGTGCCAGCAACCCCAAGGGCCGACATCGAACAACCTCCTCTGGGGCCAACGTCCTGACTTTC	CASNPKGRHRTTSSGANVLTF
.	TRBV28	TRBJ2-1	TRBD1	TGTGCCAGCAGGCCCGGTGGACAGGGGGCCCGGGATGAGCAGTTCTTC	CASRPGGQGARDEQFF
few	TRBV7-2	TRBJ2-3	.	TGTGCCAGCAGCTTAGGCAGGGGCATCATTCCAGATACGCAGTATTTT	CASSLGRGIIPDTQYF
few	TRBV13	TRBJ1-2	TRBD1	TGTGCCAGCAGCTCTAGGGGACAGCTCTATGGCTACACCTTC	CASSSRGQLYGYTF
.	TRBV12-3/TRBV12-4	TRBJ2-4	TRBD1	TGTGCCAGCAGTTCCCTACAGGGGCTTCTAGCCAAAAACATTCAGTACTTC	CASSSLQGLLAKNIQYF
.	TRBV28	TRBJ2-5	.	TGTGCCAGCAGTTTTCAGGGGCGCGGGAAAGAGACCCAGTACTTC	CASSFQGRGKETQYF
.	TRBV20-1	TRBJ2-2	TRBD2	TGCAGTGTGCGGGGGGTCAACACCGGGGAGCTGTTTTTT	CSVRGVNTGELFF
.	TRBV11-3	TRBJ2-2	.	TGTGCCAGCAGCTTTTCCGAGCGAGGTCCCGGGGAGCTGTTTTTT	CASSFSERGPGELFF
many	TRBV4-3	TRBJ2-7	.	TGCGCCAGCAGCCAAGACGCCGGCGGAACTTCCTACGAGCAGTACTTC	CASSQDAGGTSYEQYF
.	TRBV20-1	TRBJ2-7	.	TGCAGTGCCCTCAACACACAGGGTACCTACGAGCAGTACTTC	CSALNTQGTYEQYF
.	TRBV7-2	TRBJ2-7	.	TGTGCCAGCAGCTTTGACAGCCGGAGCTCCTACGAGCAGTACTTC	CASSFDSRSSYEQYF
few	TRBV15	TRBJ2-3	.	TGTGCCACCAGCAGAGGACGGGGCTCTGGGGGTACGCAGTATTTT	CATSRGRGSGGTQYF
few	TRBV24-1	TRBJ2-7	.	TGTGCCACCGAGGGACCTAGCTCCTACGAGCAGTACTTC	CATEGPSSYEQYF
few	TRBV7-9	TRBJ2-3	TRBD1	TGTGCCAGCAGCTCAGGGGGCTTAGGGGCAGATACGCAGTATTTT	CASSSGGLGADTQYF
few	TRBV9	TRBJ2-1	TRBD2	TGTGCCAGCAGCGTAGAAGGGGAGGGCCTGTCCTACAATGAGCAGTTCTTC	CASSVEGEGLSYNEQFF
few	TRBV29-1	TRBJ1-2	.	TGCAGCGTTGCGGGAAGAGTAAACTATGGCTACACCTTC	CSVAGRVNYGYTF
few	TRBV9	TRBJ2-5	TRBD1	TGTGCCAGCAGCGCACCTGACAGGGGAGAGACTCAGTACTTC	CASSAPDRGETQYF
few	TRBV29-1	TRBJ1-1	.	TGCAGCGCGGTAAGCCAGGGGACTGAAGCTTTCTTT	CSAVSQGTEAFF
.	TRBV4-3	TRBJ2-5	TRBD2	TGCGCCAGCAGTTACCTAGCGGGGGGGCAGGAAACCCAGTACTTC	CASSYLAGGQETQYF
.	TRBV29-1	TRBJ2-1	.	TGCAGCGTTAGGGGGACTTACAAGGAGCAGTTCTTC	CSVRGTYKEQFF
.	TRBV2	TRBJ1-6	.	TGTGCCAGCAGTGATTTGGGGGACGCGTATAATTCACCCCTCCACTTT	CASSDLGDAYNSPLHF
.	TRBV3-1	TRBJ1-4	.	TGTGCCAGCAGCCTTAGTAGCGAAAAACTGTTTTTT	CASSLSSEKLFF
few	TRBV28	TRBJ2-1	.	TGTGCCAGCAGTCCCCCCCGGGCGTCCTACAATGAGCAGTTCTTC	CASSPPRASYNEQFF
.	TRBV7-9	TRBJ2-5	.	TGTGCCAGCAGCGCCGGGACATTACAAGAGACCCAGTACTTC	CASSAGTLQETQYF
few	TRBV19	TRBJ2-2	.	TGTGCCAGTAGTAACCCGAACACCGGGGAGCTGTTTTTT	CASSNPNTGELFF
.	TRBV6-6	TRBJ1-1	.	TGTGCCAGCAGTTCTCTGGGGCTGAGCACTGAAGCTTTCTTT	CASSSLGLSTEAFF
.	TRBV6-5	TRBJ1-1	.	TGTGCCAGCTACTTGACTACGAACACTGAAGCTTTCTTT	CASYLTTNTEAFF
.	TRBV20-1	TRBJ1-4	TRBD1	TGCAGTGCTTCACACCAGGACAGGGGCGAAAAACTGTTTTTT	CSASHQDRGEKLFF
few	TRBV7-9	TRBJ1-3	.	TGTGCCAGCAGCTTAGCGAGACCCTCTGGAAACACCATATATTTT	CASSLARPSGNTIYF
.	TRBV4-3	TRBJ2-3	.	TGCGCCAGCAGCCAAGAGTCCGGGACTGGCACAGATACGCAGTATTTT	CASSQESGTGTDTQYF
.	TRBV12-3/TRBV12-4	TRBJ1-4	TRBD1	TGTGCCAGCAGCCTCCTCCGGGACAGGGGTGAAAAACTGTTTTTT	CASSLLRDRGEKLFF
few	TRBV2	TRBJ1-2	.	TGTGCCAGCAGTGATGGGCGGACAGAGGCCGGGGTGGGCTACACCTTC	CASSDGRTEAGVGYTF
few	TRBV5-1	TRBJ2-1	TRBD2	TGCGCCAGCAACTATATCAGGCTAGCGGGGCTCAATGAGCAGTTCTTC	CASNYIRLAGLNEQFF
.	TRBV14	TRBJ2-6	TRBD1	TGTGCCAGCAGCCAAACACTCGCGAGGGACAGAGTACTATCTGGGGCCAACGTCCTGACTTTC	CASSQTLARDRVLSGANVLTF
.	TRBV12-3/TRBV12-4	TRBJ2-3	TRBD2	TGTGCCAGCAGCCCTGCCGGGACTAGTCCTAGCACAGATGCGCAGTATTTT	CASSPAGTSPSTDAQYF
many	TRBV20-1	TRBJ1-1	.	TGCAGTGCCATCTCCCCCGGGGGCGGCCTTCCGGGGGCTTTCTTT	CSAISPGGGLPGAFF
few	TRBV20-1	TRBJ1-4	.	TGCAGTGCTAGTGGGATGAGTAATGAAAAACTGTTTTTT	CSASGMSNEKLFF
.	TRBV20-1	TRBJ2-7	.	TGCAGTGCTAGCAGAAGGCAGGCTTCCTACGAGCAGTACTTC	CSASRRQASYEQYF
.	TRBV6-1	TRBJ2-1	TRBD1	TGTGCCAGCAGTGTACAGGGGACCTACAATGAGCAGTTCTTC	CASSVQGTYNEQFF
.	TRBV7-6	TRBJ2-1	TRBD2	TGTGCCAGCAGCTTAAACGGGGGGGTCGATGAGCAGTTCTTC	CASSLNGGVDEQFF
few	TRBV29-1	TRBJ1-1	.	TGCAGCGTTGAAGCCGGGTGGTCGGACACTGAAGCTTTCTTT	CSVEAGWSDTEAFF
.	TRBV20-1	TRBJ2-7	.	TGCAGTGCTATGGGTAGGATCCCCTACGAGCAGTACTTC	CSAMGRIPYEQYF
few	TRBV20-1	TRBJ2-1	TRBD1	TGCAGTGCCAACTCCCGCGGGACAGGGGGCAATGAGCAGTTCTTC	CSANSRGTGGNEQFF
.	TRBV28	TRBJ2-7	.	TGTGCCAGCAGTTTACCACGAGGGCATACAGCCTACGAGCAGTACTTC	CASSLPRGHTAYEQYF
.	TRBV6-6	TRBJ1-5	.	TGTGCCAGCAGTTACTCCGCGGAACCAAATCAGCCCCAGCATTTT	CASSYSAEPNQPQHF